This is a list of T cell receptor beta chains from one sample in a study of cytomegalovirus exposure and HLA in healthy donors. Data came from immunoSEQ multiplex PCR; TCRdb stores just in-frame clones and leaves some out. The data hold 150,000 to 170,000 clones, with roughly 80% observed a single time. Sequencing was done on a sample of PBMCs. These receptors originate from a man aged 25 to 40 in good health and CMV-seropositive. The CDR3 runs from the conserved cysteine through the conserved F or W. Fields, in order: D gene, V gene, J gene, clone size, CDR3 DNA, CDR3 protein. A D gene is named only where the DNA matches it firmly. For some rows the clone size is stated as once, few or many, or as a class when expanded; others skip it.

.	TRBV7-8	TRBJ2-1	.	TGTGCCAGCAGCTTAGGACTGGAGGTAGCGCGCAATGAGCAGTTCTTC	CASSLGLEVARNEQFF
TRBD2	TRBV11-2	TRBJ2-2	.	TGTGCCAGCAGCTTAGTTTCCGGGAGGTCGATGGGCGGGGAGCTGTTTTTT	CASSLVSGRSMGGELFF
.	TRBV4-1	TRBJ1-3	.	TGCGCCAGCAGCCAAGGCTCCGACGGAGCTGGAAACACCATATATTTT	CASSQGSDGAGNTIYF
.	TRBV6-1	TRBJ2-2	.	TGTGCCAGCATACTTACAGCGAACACCGGGGAGCTGTTTTTT	CASILTANTGELFF
.	TRBV7-9	TRBJ2-7	.	TGTGCCAGCAGCCCAATGACAGAGTTCTCCTACGAGCAGTACTTC	CASSPMTEFSYEQYF
TRBD2	TRBV7-7	TRBJ2-5	.	TGTGCTAGCAGCTTTAGCGGGAGGGCCGATGAGACCCAGTACTTC	CASSFSGRADETQYF
.	TRBV5-5	TRBJ1-1	.	TGTGCCAGCAGCTTAAAATTTGGGCTGATTGACACTGAAGCTTTCTTT	CASSLKFGLIDTEAFF
TRBD1	TRBV2	TRBJ1-2	.	TGTGCCAGCAGATTGACAGGGGATGGCTACACCTTC	CASRLTGDGYTF
.	TRBV10-3	TRBJ1-5	.	TGTGCCACCGCCGGGTCAGGGGCCGATCAGCCCCAGCATTTT	CATAGSGADQPQHF
TRBD1	TRBV6-1	TRBJ1-2	.	TGTGCCAGCAGACAGGGGGTCAACTATGGCTACACCTTC	CASRQGVNYGYTF
TRBD2	TRBV13	TRBJ2-7	.	TGTGCCAGCAGCCCGCGGGGGACGGCTACCTACGAGCAGTACTTC	CASSPRGTATYEQYF
TRBD2	TRBV5-1	TRBJ2-7	few	TGCGCCAGCAGCGGGAGGGCGGGGACCTCCTACGAGCAGTACTTC	CASSGRAGTSYEQYF
.	TRBV29-1	TRBJ1-3	.	TGCAGCGTTACGGGACTGCGGAACTCTGGAAACACCATATATTTT	CSVTGLRNSGNTIYF
.	TRBV7-2	TRBJ2-2	.	TGTGCCAGCAGAAGTGCTGGGCGAACCGGGGAGCTGTTTTTT	CASRSAGRTGELFF
.	TRBV11-2	TRBJ1-2	.	TGTGCCAGCAGCGTTGGGCAGGGTCACGGCTACACCTTC	CASSVGQGHGYTF
.	TRBV28	TRBJ1-1	.	TGTGCCAGCACCATTTACAGGGTAACGAACACTGAAGCTTTCTTT	CASTIYRVTNTEAFF
.	TRBV18	TRBJ2-5	.	TGTGCCAGCTCACCACCGGATAGCTGGGTTCAAGAGACCCAGTACTTC	CASSPPDSWVQETQYF
.	TRBV9	TRBJ1-5	many	TGTGCCAGCAGTTCCCACAGCTTCAATCAGCCCCAGCATTTT	CASSSHSFNQPQHF
.	TRBV7-8	TRBJ2-2	once	TGTGCCAGCAGCCAGACAGGGGAGGGAACCGGGGAGCTGTTTTTT	CASSQTGEGTGELFF
TRBD1	TRBV27	TRBJ1-5	.	TGTGCCAGCACTCCAGGGGGTGATCAGCCCCAGCATTTT	CASTPGGDQPQHF
.	TRBV7-2	TRBJ2-1	.	TGTGCCAGCAGCTTATCCCCCACTTACAATGAGCAGTTCTTC	CASSLSPTYNEQFF
.	TRBV7-2	TRBJ2-1	.	TGTGCCAGCAGCTTAGCGGGACTGGGTATCAATGAGCAGTTCTTC	CASSLAGLGINEQFF
.	TRBV10-3	TRBJ2-3	.	TGTGCCACTCTGACTTCTTTCACAGATACGCAGTATTTT	CATLTSFTDTQYF
TRBD2	TRBV10-3	TRBJ2-1	.	TGTGCCGGGGGGAGGGGTGGGAATGAGCAGTTCTTC	CAGGRGGNEQFF
TRBD1	TRBV6-1	TRBJ1-2	.	TGTGCCAGCAACGACGGGACAGGGATGGGCTACACCTTC	CASNDGTGMGYTF
.	TRBV4-2	TRBJ2-3	.	TGTGCCAGCAGCCAACTTGAGGCTAGCGCCACAGATACGCAGTATTTT	CASSQLEASATDTQYF
.	TRBV5-1	TRBJ2-5	.	TGCGCCAGCAGCTCCTCCGGGTCTCTCCAAGAGACCCAGTACTTC	CASSSSGSLQETQYF
TRBD2	TRBV2	TRBJ2-2	.	TGTGCCAGCAGTGTTGCAGCGGGACGGACCGGGGAGCTGTTTTTT	CASSVAAGRTGELFF
TRBD1	TRBV28	TRBJ2-7	few	TGTGCCAGCAGTTTCAGGGACAGGGGACGGCGTTACGAGCAGTACTTC	CASSFRDRGRRYEQYF
.	TRBV5-1	TRBJ2-1	.	TGCGCCAGCAGCTTGGGCAGGAACAATGAGCAGTTCTTC	CASSLGRNNEQFF
.	TRBV2	TRBJ1-6	.	TGTGCCAGCAGTGAAGGATCCTCCCTAAGATATTCACCCCTCCACTTT	CASSEGSSLRYSPLHF
TRBD2	TRBV19	TRBJ2-1	.	TGTGCCAGTAGTGGGACTAGCGGTCGTTTCAATGAGCAGTTCTTC	CASSGTSGRFNEQFF
TRBD1	TRBV19	TRBJ2-7	.	TGTGCCAGTAGCACTATTAGCGGCTACGGACAGGGGGAGCAGTACTTC	CASSTISGYGQGEQYF
TRBD1	TRBV9	TRBJ1-2	few	TGTGCCAGCAGCAACCACAGGGGTGGCTATGGCTACACCTTC	CASSNHRGGYGYTF
.	TRBV19	TRBJ2-1	.	TGTGCCAGTAGTAGTCCAGTCGGGGGTGAGCAGTTCTTC	CASSSPVGGEQFF
.	TRBV6-1	TRBJ2-7	.	TGTGCCAGCAGTTTAGGGACACCGAGCTCCTACGAGCAGTACTTC	CASSLGTPSSYEQYF
TRBD1	TRBV5-1	TRBJ1-3	.	TGCGCCAGCAGCCCAGGGACAGGGGGCTGGTCTGGAAACACCATATATTTT	CASSPGTGGWSGNTIYF
.	TRBV5-6	TRBJ1-1	.	TGTGCCAGCAGAGGAGGGCGATATTTGAACACTGAAGCTTTCTTT	CASRGGRYLNTEAFF
.	TRBV28	TRBJ2-7	.	TGTGCCAGCCACGGACTATACTCCTACGAGCAGTACTTC	CASHGLYSYEQYF
TRBD2	TRBV11-3	TRBJ2-1	.	TGTGCCAGCAGCCCACGAGCGGGAAGTCGTAATGAGCAGTTCTTC	CASSPRAGSRNEQFF
.	TRBV19	TRBJ2-7	once	TGTGCCAGTAGTATAGGGAACAGAGCCTACGAGCAGTACTTC	CASSIGNRAYEQYF
TRBD1	TRBV28	TRBJ2-2	.	TGTGCCAGCAGTCCGATATACTCCGGGACAGGGGAACAAAACACCGGGGAGCTGTTTTTT	CASSPIYSGTGEQNTGELFF